The rows below give T cell receptor beta chains drawn from one sample of a study of identical twins. Using its own MiXCR run on the 5' RACE reads, TCRdb lists one record per CDR3 protein. The table lists approximately 670,000 distinct CDR3 sequences, roughly 6% of them singletons. The sample comprised naive T cells sorted from blood. The receptors here all came from a young man in good health. The conserved cysteine and the conserved F or W are not part of the CDR3 here. The order of the fields is V gene, clone size, J gene, CDR3 protein. The size entry is marked missing in some rows and otherwise reads once, few, many or a size class.

V: TRBV4-1; size: many; J: TRBJ2-3; CDR3: ASSQVPSTDTQY
V: TRBV6-1; size: NA; J: TRBJ2-5; CDR3: ASRAPGTQY
V: TRBV20-1; size: many; J: TRBJ2-1; CDR3: SAPRADYRYNEQF
V: TRBV29-1; size: many; J: TRBJ2-1; CDR3: SGTRELYNEQF
V: TRBV20-1; size: many; J: TRBJ2-3; CDR3: SADRRGLAGGRTDTQY
V: TRBV5-1; size: many; J: TRBJ2-3; CDR3: ASSLARAAPESTDTQY
V: TRBV6-2/TRBV6-3; size: many; J: TRBJ2-5; CDR3: ASSYAGGQETQY
V: TRBV6-1; size: many; J: TRBJ2-1; CDR3: ASSRDYLGNEQF
V: TRBV20-1; size: many; J: TRBJ2-3; CDR3: SASLDGRGADTQY
V: TRBV20-1; size: NA; J: TRBJ2-5; CDR3: SASHRTSGRGETQY
V: TRBV12-3/TRBV12-4; size: many; J: TRBJ2-5; CDR3: ASSLQGIVETQY
V: TRBV20-1; size: many; J: TRBJ2-3; CDR3: SANREGLNTQY
V: TRBV6-2/TRBV6-3; size: NA; J: TRBJ2-7; CDR3: ASVMKAEQY
V: TRBV12-3/TRBV12-4; size: many; J: TRBJ2-7; CDR3: ASSLGQGGNEQY
V: TRBV12-3/TRBV12-4; size: few; J: TRBJ1-1; CDR3: ASSFSIGVPEAF
V: TRBV12-3/TRBV12-4; size: many; J: TRBJ1-2; CDR3: ASSPTNSMDGYT
V: TRBV19; size: NA; J: TRBJ1-5; CDR3: ASSIVHQPQH
V: TRBV4-2; size: many; J: TRBJ2-1; CDR3: ASSQVFGGGSEQF
V: TRBV11-3; size: NA; J: TRBJ2-2; CDR3: ASSPGTGLYTGELF
V: TRBV20-1; size: many; J: TRBJ2-2; CDR3: SARDAARSTGELF
V: TRBV9; size: many; J: TRBJ2-5; CDR3: ASSLGGLAGQETQY
V: TRBV20-1; size: NA; J: TRBJ2-3; CDR3: SATLYSSRSTDTQY